The TCR beta chain under discussion was sequenced for a study of shared clonotypes between healthy human individuals. Assay used: immunoSEQ multiplex PCR; TCRdb lists only in-frame clones, some missing. The data show about 2.4 million clones, with approximately 94% seen just once and 0.35% to 0.45% held by the top ten. Germline loops: CDR1 MGHRA, CDR2 YSYEKL. CDR3 length equals 13 residues. Deletions cut 0 bases from V and 7 bases from J, with 7 bases between. To note about this clone: The antigen is undetermined.

Splitting of CD4+ cells produced CD45RA+ naive and CD45RA-negative memory subsets. Overall study results and limits: Across subsets, estimated richness was generally greater for naive than for memory populations. Relative to clonotypes present in all four donors, those not shared had lower generation probabilities. The study found about 5% of naive CD4 clonotypes shared across a handful of donors.

The origin of this receptor is a man in his late teens or twenties in good health. Some clones in this sample may be carry-over from other donors' samples. The sequencing sample was made of naive CD4+ T cells from PBMCs. The subset was: CD45RA+ positively selected. The gene calls are TRBV4-1 and TRBJ2-1; D unclear. CDR3 loop: CASSQENRNEQFF. CDR3 bases: TGCGCCAGCAGCCAAGAAAATAGGAATGAGCAGTTCTTC.